The TCR beta chain under discussion was sequenced for a study of CD8 T cells in ankylosing spondylitis. Study-wide results and caveats: Certain motif variants had earlier appeared in reactive arthritis synovial fluid and blood. Disease-associated clones were reportedly significantly overrepresented in matched ankylosing spondylitis synovial fluid.

CDR3 length: 16 amino acids. Trimming removed 2 bases at V and 3 bases at J, with 17 bases between. In germline, CDR1 is SGDLS, CDR2 YYNGEE. Comment on this clonotype: Its antigen is unidentified.

TCRdb called the 5' RACE reads again in MiXCR, with one record for every CDR3 protein. The sample contains some 38,000 distinct CDR3 sequences, 2.5% to 3.5% of which appear only once. The clonotype was recovered from a male donor with ankylosing spondylitis or in good health (not recorded which). The chain employs TRBV9 and TRBJ1-1, with D tentatively TRBD1 (6 bases). Sequenced material: blood, either unsorted or a sorted T cell fraction (not recorded which). CDR3 DNA: TGTGCCAGCAGCGTCACAGGGTCCGGATTTGACACTGAAGCTTTCTTT. Its protein is CASSVTGSGFDTEAFF.